The T cell receptor beta chain under discussion was sequenced for a study of CXCR3-negative and CXCR3-positive naive CD8 T cells. About the study: The TRB read total, some 130 million, broke down to about 1.5 +/- 0.3 million reads per library. The study, taken as a whole, reports: Whereas memory cells differed, naive CXCR3-negative and CXCR3-positive cells shared similar TRBV-TRBJ usage. More hydrophobic TRB CDR3s occurred in CXCR3-positive than in CXCR3-negative naive cells.

UMI labels and 5' RACE were used to prepare the TRB cDNA libraries. Reanalyzing the 5' RACE reads, TCRdb keeps one entry per CDR3 protein, without DNA. In total, the table holds around 63,000 distinct CDR3 sequences. Concerning this clonotype itself: Its antigen is not known.

The CDR3 covers 13 residues. CDR1 is SEHNR, CDR2 FQNEAQ, per germline (reference sequence). This clonotype was obtained from a human donor in good health. Some clones in this sample may be carry-over from other donors' samples. The sample taken for sequencing was naive CXCR3+ CD8+ T cells from blood. Subset meaning: CD45RO-CCR7+CD27+CD95- naive CD8+ T cells expressing CXCR3 (TNR3+). The chain uses TRBV7-9 and TRBJ2-1. The CDR3: CASSWRSYNEQFF. Complete variable domain (other parts from reference TRBV7-9 and TRBJ2-1): DTGVSQNPRHKITKRGQNVTFRCDPISEHNRLYWYRQTLGQGPEFLTYFQNEAQLEKSRLLSDRFSAERPKGSFSTLEIQRTEQGDSAMYLCASSWRSYNEQFFGPGTRLTVL.